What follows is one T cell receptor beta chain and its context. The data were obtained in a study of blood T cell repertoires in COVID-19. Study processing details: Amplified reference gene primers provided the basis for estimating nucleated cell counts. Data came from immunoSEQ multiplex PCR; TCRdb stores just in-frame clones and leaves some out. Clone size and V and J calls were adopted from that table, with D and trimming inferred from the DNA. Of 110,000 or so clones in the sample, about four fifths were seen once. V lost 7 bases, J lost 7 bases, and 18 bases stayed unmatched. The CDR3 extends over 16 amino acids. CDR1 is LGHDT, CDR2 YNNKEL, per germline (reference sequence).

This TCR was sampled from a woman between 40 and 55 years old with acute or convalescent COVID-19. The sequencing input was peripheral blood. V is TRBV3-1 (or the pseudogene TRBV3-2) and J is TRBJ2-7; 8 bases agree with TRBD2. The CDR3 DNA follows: TGTGCCAGCACCCTCGTTGGTAGCGGGGCCCCGGGGGAGCAGTACTTC. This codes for CASTLVGSGAPGEQYF.